This entry lists 14 T cell receptor beta chains sequenced from one sample in a study of cytomegalovirus exposure and HLA in healthy donors. 60 Vbeta and 13 Jbeta primers were used in PCR. Produced via immunoSEQ multiplex PCR; TCRdb's table is partial and in-frame only. Among more than 140,000 clones listed, roughly four fifths were seen once. The source material was PBMCs. These receptors all come from a female donor in good health and CMV-seronegative.

This clone has a single count. The V and J genes are TRBV10-2 and TRBJ1-4; 9 nucleotides agree with TRBD1. The length of the CDR3 is 14 residues. Germline V gene lookup returns CDR1 WSHSY and CDR2 SAAADI. With V trimmed by 4 bases and J by 5 bases, 2 bases remained unmatched. The CDR3 loop reads CASSVTGGNEKLFF. The CDR3 bases are TGCGCCAGCAGTGTGACAGGGGGGAATGAAAAACTGTTTTTT.

The CDR3 loop is CASSWRGDEQYF. The CDR3 DNA sequence: TGCGCCAGCAGCTGGAGGGGTGACGAGCAGTACTTC. The chain is built from TRBV5-1 and TRBJ2-7, with D possibly matching TRBD2 (6 bases). Trimming removed 3 bases from V and 5 bases from J, with 9 bases in between. The CDR3 is made up of 12 amino acids. The germline V gene encodes CDR1 SGHRS and CDR2 YFSETQ. The entire variable domain, with the rest obtained from reference TRBV5-1 and TRBJ2-7, is as follows: KAGVTQTPRYLIKTRGQQVTLSCSPISGHRSVSWYQQTPGQGLQFLFEYFSETQRNKGNFPGRFSGRQFSNSRSEMNVSTLELGDSALYLCASSWRGDEQYFGPGTRLTVT.

V usage is TRBV14 and J usage is TRBJ2-2; 10 bases agree with TRBD1. The germline V gene encodes CDR1 SGHDN and CDR2 FVKESK. The CDR3 covers 15 residues. V lost 4 bases and J lost 5; bases outside the gene matches: 4. The CDR3 DNA reads TGTGCCAGCAGCCCGACAGGGGGCGGTACCGGGGAGCTGTTTTTT. Residues: CASSPTGGGTGELFF.

This sequence joins TRBV2 and TRBJ1-2; D ambiguous. CDR1 is SNHLY, CDR2 FYNNEI, per germline. The ends were cut back, 7 bases at V and 0 bases at J, with 9 bases in the middle. This CDR3 has 13 amino acids. CDR3 sequence: CASMPLANYGYTF. The CDR3 coding sequence is TGTGCCAGCATGCCCCTAGCTAACTATGGCTACACCTTC.

V and J are TRBV27 and TRBJ1-2; maybe TRBD1 (6 bases). V lost 6 bases and J 4 bases, leaving 18 bases between the germline ends. Germline CDR1 is MNHEY and CDR2 is SMNVEV (reference sequence). The CDR3 has 15 residues. DNA of the CDR3: TGTGCCAGCAGCCCGACAGGCCCATACGTCTATGGCTACACCTTC. It codes for CASSPTGPYVYGYTF.

The rearrangement uses TRBV19 and TRBJ1-2; D might be TRBD1 (6 bases). CDR1 and CDR2 (germline): LNHDA, SQIVND (reference sequence). The CDR3 has 12 amino acids. The V and J ends lost 10 bases and 4 bases respectively, with 13 bases between them. The CDR3 is CATYTGIYGYTF. The CDR3 DNA reads TGTGCCACCTATACAGGGATCTATGGCTACACCTTC.

The rearrangement links TRBV5-4 to TRBJ1-1; 7 bases align to TRBD1. CDR1 and CDR2 (germline): SGHNT, YYREEE (reference sequence). V dropped 4 bases and J dropped 4; count of bases not matched to a gene: 10. This CDR3 contains 15 residues. The CDR3 is CASSKQTGSGTEAFF. The CDR3 bases are TGTGCCAGCAGCAAGCAGACAGGGAGTGGCACTGAAGCTTTCTTT. The variable domain in full, with the rest retrieved from reference TRBV5-4 and TRBJ1-1, is ETGVTQSPTHLIKTRGQQVTLRCSSQSGHNTVSWYQQALGQGPQFIFQYYREEENGRGNFPPRFSGLQFPNYSSELNVNALELDDSALYLCASSKQTGSGTEAFFGQGTRLTVV.

The chain combines TRBV7-9 with TRBJ2-2; the match to TRBD1 covers 7 bases. The ends lost 8 bases at V and 1 base at J; junction bases unmatched: 4. The germline gives CDR1 SEHNR, CDR2 FQNEAQ (reference sequence). The CDR3 extends over 14 amino acids. The CDR3: CASPGQRNTGELFF. The CDR3 DNA follows: TGTGCCAGCCCGGGACAGAGGAACACCGGGGAGCTGTTTTTT.

As regards this clone: The junction differs from germline at one of its ends, possibly a read error. The same CDR3 is also encoded by other DNA sequences in this sample. The rearrangement uses TRBV2 and TRBJ1-1; D remains unclear. Germline V gene sequence: CDR1 SNHLY, CDR2 FYNNEI. The CDR3 is made up of 14 amino acids. CDR3 sequence (DNA): TGTGCCAGCAGTGAAGTGGGGAGGAACACTGAAGCCTTCTTT. The encoded protein is CASSEVGRNTEAFF.

The chain employs TRBV2 and TRBJ2-5; D is unresolved. The CDR3 loop spans 15 amino acids. V was pared by 2 bases and J by 3 bases, with 13 bases between. Per the germline V gene, CDR1 is SNHLY and CDR2 is FYNNEI. The CDR3 is CASSESPHQKETQYF. Here the CDR3 DNA reads TGTGCCAGCAGTGAAAGTCCCCACCAGAAAGAGACCCAGTACTTC.

The genes are TRBV6-1 and TRBJ2-2, with 7 bases that match TRBD2. The germline gives CDR1 MNHNS, CDR2 SASEGT. Trimming at V came to 5 bases and at J to 3 bases, leaving 6 bases not matched to a gene. This CDR3 comprises 15 residues. This CDR3 is CASSSAGVDTGELFF. Here the CDR3 DNA reads TGTGCCAGCAGTAGTGCGGGAGTGGACACCGGGGAGCTGTTTTTT.

The J gene is TRBJ2-1, the V gene TRBV28; tentatively, D is TRBD2 (6 bases). The CDR3 covers 13 residues. CDR1 is MDHEN, CDR2 SYDVKM, per germline. The V and J ends lost 3 bases and 12 bases respectively, with 15 bases between them. DNA for the CDR3: TGTGCCAGCAGTTTGGGACTCCGTTCGGCGCAGTTCTTC. Protein sequence: CASSLGLRSAQFF.

This chain joins TRBV6-5 and TRBJ1-2; D is unclear. Trimming took off 7 bases at V and 3 bases at J, with 12 bases between the two ends. This CDR3 comprises 13 residues. Germline values: CDR1 MNHEY, CDR2 SVGAGI. CDR3: CASTKAGHYGYTF. The CDR3 nucleotides are TGTGCCAGCACCAAGGCGGGCCACTATGGCTACACCTTC.

The rearrangement uses TRBV18 and TRBJ2-7; 10 nucleotides line up with TRBD2. This CDR3 contains 16 residues. V lost 3 bases, J lost 5 bases, and 10 bases stayed unmatched. The germline V gene encodes CDR1 KGHSH and CDR2 LQKENI. CDR3 DNA: TGTGCCAGCTCACCCTCTAGCGGGAGTGATGGCCACGAGCAGTACTTC. This translates into CASSPSSGSDGHEQYF.